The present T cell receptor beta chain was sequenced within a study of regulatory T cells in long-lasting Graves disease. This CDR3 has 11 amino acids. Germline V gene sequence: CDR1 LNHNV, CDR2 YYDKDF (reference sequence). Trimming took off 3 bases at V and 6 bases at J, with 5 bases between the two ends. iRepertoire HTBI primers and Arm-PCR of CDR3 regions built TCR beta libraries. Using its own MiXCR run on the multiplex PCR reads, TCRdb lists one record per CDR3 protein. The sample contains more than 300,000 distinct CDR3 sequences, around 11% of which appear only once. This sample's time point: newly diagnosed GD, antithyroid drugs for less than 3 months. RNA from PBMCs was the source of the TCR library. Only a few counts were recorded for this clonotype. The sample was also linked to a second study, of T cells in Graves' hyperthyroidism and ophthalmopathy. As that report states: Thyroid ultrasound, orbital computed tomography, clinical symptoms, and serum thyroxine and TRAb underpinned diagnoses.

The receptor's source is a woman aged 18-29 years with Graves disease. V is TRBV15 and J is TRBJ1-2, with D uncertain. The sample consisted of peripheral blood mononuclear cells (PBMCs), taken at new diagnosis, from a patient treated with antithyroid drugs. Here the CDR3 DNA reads TGTGCCACCAGCAGTGAAAATGGCTACACCTTC. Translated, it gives CATSSENGYTF.